The 18 T cell receptor beta chains given below trace back to one sample, sequenced in a study of tissue T cells after allogeneic stem cell transplantation. Steroid-refractory graft-versus-host disease after allogeneic hematopoietic cell transplant qualified adults for prospective research-autopsy enrollment. Method: immunoSEQ multiplex PCR; TCRdb's copy keeps in-frame clones and lacks some. The sample holds some 3,100 clones; 50% to 75% are singletons and the top ten take around a sixth. The sample consisted of descending colon tissue, taken at autopsy. The receptors stem from a male patient of 60 years or more with steroid-refractory graft-versus-host disease after an allogeneic stem cell transplant. Some T cells may trace back to the graft donor.

The chain employs TRBV5-4 and TRBJ1-5; D possibly corresponds to TRBD1 (5 bases). Trimming pared 0 bases from V and 4 bases from J, leaving 8 bases between. The CDR3 has 14 amino acids. The V gene's germline CDR1 is SGHNT and CDR2 YYREEE (reference sequence). The CDR3 loop is CASSLGQNNQPQHF. As DNA, the CDR3 is TGTGCCAGCAGCTTGGGACAGAATAATCAGCCCCAGCATTTT. Full variable domain (missing parts from reference TRBV5-4 and TRBJ1-5): ETGVTQSPTHLIKTRGQQVTLRCSSQSGHNTVSWYQQALGQGPQFIFQYYREEENGRGNFPPRFSGLQFPNYSSELNVNALELDDSALYLCASSLGQNNQPQHFGDGTRLSIL.

This clone was counted between two and nine times. The V and J genes are TRBV11-3 and TRBJ2-3; TRBD1 is a possible D gene (6 bases). V lost 5 bases to trimming and J lost 7 bases, with 16 bases between them. Germline CDR1 and CDR2: SGHNT and YENEEA. The CDR3 length is 14 residues. As DNA, the CDR3 is TGTGCCAGCAGCCGGGGCGCAGGGGCCAATACGCAGTATTTT. It encodes CASSRGAGANTQYF. The variable domain in full, with the rest retrieved from reference TRBV11-3 and TRBJ2-3, is EAGVVQSPRYKIIEKKQPVAFWCNPISGHNTLYWYLQNLGQGPELLIRYENEEAVDDSQLPKDRFSAERLKGVDSTLKIQPAELGDSAVYLCASSRGAGANTQYFGPGTRLTVL.

This chain joins TRBV18 and TRBJ1-3, with a possible D match to TRBD1 (5 bases). Germline V gene sequence: CDR1 KGHSH, CDR2 LQKENI. This CDR3 spans 14 amino acids. The V gene lost 4 bases and the J gene lost 15 bases, with 22 bases spanning the gap. Written as DNA, the CDR3 is TGTGCCAGCTCACAGACCGCGGGGGAGTCCAAGGGATATTTT. Protein: CASSQTAGESKGYF.

This sequence joins TRBV2 and TRBJ2-7, with D perhaps matching TRBD1 (5 bases). Germline values: CDR1 SNHLY, CDR2 FYNNEI. V was pared by 9 bases and J by 1 base, with 16 bases between. The length of the CDR3 is 14 residues. The CDR3 is CARDSWKGSYEQYF. The CDR3 bases are TGTGCCAGAGACAGCTGGAAGGGTTCCTACGAGCAGTACTTC.

The rearrangement joins TRBV27 to TRBJ2-2; no clear D. CDR1 MNHEY and CDR2 SMNVEV come from the germline V gene (reference sequence). V was trimmed by 5 bases and J by 1 base, leaving 2 bases between them. The CDR3 has 12 amino acids. The CDR3 DNA follows: TGTGCCAGCAGTAAGAACACCGGGGAGCTGTTTTTT. Its protein is CASSKNTGELFF.

Only a few counts were recorded for this clone. The genes are TRBV10-3 and TRBJ1-5; maybe TRBD1 (6 bases). This CDR3 has 16 residues. Deletions cut 3 bases from V and 4 bases from J, with 16 bases between. Germline loops: CDR1 ENHRY, CDR2 SYGVKD. The CDR3 region is CAISDHSGGLNQPQHF. The DNA of the CDR3 is TGTGCCATCAGTGACCATTCCGGGGGCCTTAATCAGCCCCAGCATTTT.

The chain couples TRBV7-9 to TRBJ1-5; perhaps TRBD1 as D (6 bases). Trimming pared 4 bases from V and 7 bases from J, leaving 17 bases between. Per germline, CDR1 SEHNR and CDR2 FQNEAQ (reference sequence). This CDR3 comprises 15 residues. This CDR3 reads CASSSSGSGDQPQHF. The CDR3 DNA reads TGTGCCAGCAGCTCTAGCGGGTCAGGGGACCAGCCCCAGCATTTT.

In its sample, this clone was seen a few times. The chain has TRBV7-3 and TRBJ2-7; D is perhaps TRBD2 (5 bases). Germline CDR1 reads SGHTA; CDR2 reads FQGTGA. Trimming cost V 2 bases and J 2 bases, with 10 bases left between them. The CDR3 loop spans 14 amino acids. CDR3 bases: TGTGCCAGCAGCTTATTTGCCGGGGCCTACGAGCAGTACTTC. Translated: CASSLFAGAYEQYF.

In DNA form, the CDR3 reads TGTGCCAGCAAAGGGGCGGAATCTGAATACGAGCAGTACTTC. It is translated as CASKGAESEYEQYF. The chain links TRBV2 to TRBJ2-7; possibly TRBD1 for D (5 bases). The CDR3 length is 14 residues. Trimming pared 7 bases from V and 4 bases from J, leaving 17 bases between. Germline CDR1 and CDR2: SNHLY and FYNNEI. Full variable domain (remainder filled in from reference TRBV2 and TRBJ2-7): EPEVTQTPSHQVTQMGQEVILRCVPISNHLYFYWYRQILGQKVEFLVSFYNNEISEKSEIFDDQFSVERPDGSNFTLKIRSTKLEDSAMYFCASKGAESEYEQYFGPGTRLTVT.

V usage is TRBV27 and J usage is TRBJ1-1; no definite D call. CDR1 is MNHEY, CDR2 SMNVEV, per germline (reference sequence). The CDR3 length is 12 residues. V lost 8 bases to trimming and J lost 0 bases, with 7 bases between them. The CDR3 protein is CASSDLNTEAFF. DNA for the CDR3: TGTGCCAGCTCCGACTTGAACACTGAAGCTTTCTTT.

The chain has TRBV5-1 and TRBJ2-3, with D possibly matching TRBD2 (7 bases). Per germline, CDR1 SGHRS and CDR2 YFSETQ. CDR3 length equals 13 residues. As DNA, the CDR3 is TGCGTCTCGCGTACGGGGGGCGCGGATACGCAGTATTTT. It is translated as CVSRTGGADTQYF.

The genes are TRBV5-6 and TRBJ2-1; D gene uncertain. CDR3 length: 12 amino acids. Germline values: CDR1 SGHDT, CDR2 YYEEEE. Deletions cut 3 bases from V and 8 bases from J, with 9 bases between. The CDR3 sequence is CASSYLRDEQFF. The CDR3 nucleotides read TGTGCCAGCAGCTATCTACGGGATGAGCAGTTCTTC.

V gene TRBV5-4 combines with J gene TRBJ1-6, with no clear D. The V and J ends lost 5 bases and 6 bases respectively, with 12 bases between them. The CDR3 extends over 14 amino acids. From germline, CDR1 is SGHNT and CDR2 YYREEE (reference sequence). CDR3 nucleotides: TGTGCCAGCAGATGGACTCCTCTTAATTCACCCCTCCACTTT. Amino acid sequence: CASRWTPLNSPLHF.

The V and J genes are TRBV10-2 and TRBJ2-1, with 7 bases fitting TRBD2. The CDR3 is 17 amino acids. The germline CDR1 and CDR2 sequences are WSHSY and SAAADI. J gave up 0 bases and V 7 bases, and 12 bases lay outside the gene matches. The CDR3 spells CASNDRERGGSYNEQFF. CDR3 DNA sequence: TGCGCCAGCAATGACCGCGAGCGGGGAGGCTCCTACAATGAGCAGTTCTTC.

This clone ranks as medium-sized. The J gene is TRBJ1-5, the V gene TRBV6-2 or TRBV6-3; D gene ambiguous. The CDR3 spans 14 residues. V lost 3 bases to trimming and J lost 3 bases, with 9 bases between them. Germline assignment: CDR1 MNHEY and CDR2 SVGEGT. CDR3 region: CASSYTWSNQPQHF. DNA of the CDR3: TGTGCCAGCAGTTATACGTGGTCCAATCAGCCCCAGCATTTT.

This rearrangement joins TRBV7-3 to TRBJ2-6, with TRBD2 identical over 8 bases. Losses at the gene ends were 5 bases for V and 4 bases for J; bases not matched to a gene: 10. This CDR3 contains 17 residues. The V gene's germline CDR1 is SGHTA and CDR2 FQGTGA. The CDR3 sequence is CASSSFSGARGANVLTF. The CDR3 DNA follows: TGTGCCAGCAGCAGTTTTAGCGGGGCCCGAGGGGCCAACGTCCTGACTTTC.

This chain links TRBV9 with TRBJ1-1, with a possible D match to TRBD1 (5 bases). The CDR3 spans 13 residues. Germline V gene sequence: CDR1 SGDLS, CDR2 YYNGEE. V was trimmed by 2 bases and J by 4 bases, leaving 9 bases between them. The CDR3 loop is CASSVGPTTEAFF. DNA for the CDR3: TGTGCCAGCAGCGTGGGGCCAACCACTGAAGCTTTCTTT.

The chain combines TRBV5-6 with TRBJ2-1, with D maybe TRBD2 (7 bases). Trimming shortened V by 2 bases and J by 3 bases, and 9 bases separated the two germline ends. The germline gives CDR1 SGHDT, CDR2 YYEEEE. There are 14 residues in the CDR3. CDR3 coding DNA: TGTGCCAGCAGCTTCGGGGGGCACTACAATGAGCAGTTCTTC. Translation: CASSFGGHYNEQFF.